This record looks at one T cell receptor (beta chain) sequence and its context. The data derive from a study of blood T cell repertoires in COVID-19. Study details: In each case, the material was cDNA or gDNA derived from T cells, B-cell-depleted T cells, or PBMCs.

CDR3 length: 15 amino acids. V trimming: 0 bases; J trimming: 4 bases; junction bases outside the gene matches: 4. Germline lookup yields CDR1 MNHNS and CDR2 SASEGT. Sequenced by immunoSEQ multiplex PCR; TCRdb stores in-frame clones only, minus some. The data hold about 220,000 clones, with 75% to 90% observed a single time. Patients in Seattle were enrolled during active infection, then followed longitudinally. The origin of this receptor is an older woman with COVID-19, enrolled during active disease. The specimen sequenced was peripheral blood. The chain employs TRBV6-1 and TRBJ1-2; 8 nucleotides align to TRBD1. The chain's CDR3 is CASSEAGRGLYGYTF. The CDR3 nucleotides read TGTGCCAGCAGTGAAGCGGGCAGGGGGCTCTATGGCTACACCTTC.